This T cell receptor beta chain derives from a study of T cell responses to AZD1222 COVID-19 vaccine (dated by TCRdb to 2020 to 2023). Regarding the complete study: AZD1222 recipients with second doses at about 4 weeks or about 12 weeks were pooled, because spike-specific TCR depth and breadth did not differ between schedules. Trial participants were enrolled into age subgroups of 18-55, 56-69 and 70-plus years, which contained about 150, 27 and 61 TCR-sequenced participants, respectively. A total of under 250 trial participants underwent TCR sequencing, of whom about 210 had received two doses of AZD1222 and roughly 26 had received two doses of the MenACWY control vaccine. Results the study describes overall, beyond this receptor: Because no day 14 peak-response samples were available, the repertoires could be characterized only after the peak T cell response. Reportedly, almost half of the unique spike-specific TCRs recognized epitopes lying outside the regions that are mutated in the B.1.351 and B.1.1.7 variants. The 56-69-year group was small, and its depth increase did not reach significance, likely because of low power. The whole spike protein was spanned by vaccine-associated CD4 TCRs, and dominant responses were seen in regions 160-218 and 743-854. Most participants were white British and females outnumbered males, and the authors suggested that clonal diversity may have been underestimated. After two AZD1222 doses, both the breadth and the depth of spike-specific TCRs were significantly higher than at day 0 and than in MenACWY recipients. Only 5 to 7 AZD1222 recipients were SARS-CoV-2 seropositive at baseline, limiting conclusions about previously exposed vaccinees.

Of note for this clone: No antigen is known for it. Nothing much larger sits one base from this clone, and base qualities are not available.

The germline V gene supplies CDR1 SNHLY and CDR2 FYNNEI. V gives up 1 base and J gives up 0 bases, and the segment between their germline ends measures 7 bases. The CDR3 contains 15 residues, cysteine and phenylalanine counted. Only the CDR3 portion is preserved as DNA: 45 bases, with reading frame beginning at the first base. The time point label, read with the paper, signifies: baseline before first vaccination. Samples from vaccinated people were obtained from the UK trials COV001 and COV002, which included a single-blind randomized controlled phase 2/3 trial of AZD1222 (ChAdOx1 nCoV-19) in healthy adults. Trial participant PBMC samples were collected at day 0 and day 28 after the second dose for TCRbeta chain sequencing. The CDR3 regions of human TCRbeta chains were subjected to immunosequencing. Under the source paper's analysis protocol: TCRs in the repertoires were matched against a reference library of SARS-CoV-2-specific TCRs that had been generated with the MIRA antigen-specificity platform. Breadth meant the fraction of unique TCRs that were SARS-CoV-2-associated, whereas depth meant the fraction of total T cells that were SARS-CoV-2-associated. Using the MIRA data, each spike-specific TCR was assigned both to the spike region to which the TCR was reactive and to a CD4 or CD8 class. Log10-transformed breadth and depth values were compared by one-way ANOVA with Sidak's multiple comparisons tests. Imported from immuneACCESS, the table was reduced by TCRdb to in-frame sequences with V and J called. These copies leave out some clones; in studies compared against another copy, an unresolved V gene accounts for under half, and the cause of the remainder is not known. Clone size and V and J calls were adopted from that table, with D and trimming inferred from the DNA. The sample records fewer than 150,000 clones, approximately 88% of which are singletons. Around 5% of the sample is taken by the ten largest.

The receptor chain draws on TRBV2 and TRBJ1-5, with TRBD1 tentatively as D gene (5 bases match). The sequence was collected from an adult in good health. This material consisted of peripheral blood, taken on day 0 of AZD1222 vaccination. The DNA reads TGTGCCAGCAGTGAAGGACAGATTAGCAATCAGCCCCAGCATTTT. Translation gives CASSEGQISNQPQHF.